This TCR beta chain was identified during a study of T cell responses to AZD1222 COVID-19 vaccine. The CDR3 consists of 13 residues. The V end lost 0 bases, the J end lost 4 bases, and 9 bases lay between the germline ends. Germline CDR1 SQVTM, CDR2 ANQGSEA. Overall study findings and caveats: Baseline seropositivity characterized only a handful of AZD1222 recipients. CD4 TCRs covered the whole spike, strongest at regions 160-218 and 743-854. Repertoires were obtained only post-peak T cell response. Females outnumbered males among donors, who were mostly white British; clonal diversity was possibly underestimated.

Libraries were prepared by immunoSEQ multiplex PCR; TCRdb keeps only in-frame clonotypes and omits some of them. The sample contains some 170,000 clones, just under 90% of which appear only once. Notes on this clone: Its antigen remains unknown.

Sequencing was performed on peripheral blood, taken 28 days after the second dose of the MenACWY control vaccine. V usage is TRBV29-1 and J usage is TRBJ1-2; D remains unclear. This receptor was obtained from an adult who received the MenACWY meningococcal vaccine as a control. Here the CDR3 DNA reads TGCAGCGTTGAAGATCTAATCCCCTATGGCTACACCTTC. Protein product: CSVEDLIPYGYTF.